Below, 10 T cell receptor beta chains from the same sample are listed, as sequenced in a study of response to subunit inactivated influenza vaccine. TCRdb re-derived calls from the RT-PCR reads in MiXCR, one entry per CDR3 protein. Among about 530,000 distinct CDR3 sequences listed, about an eighth were seen once. Specimen: PBMCs from blood, collected on the day of vaccination. Every receptor here comes from a man aged 50-59 years who received an inactivated influenza vaccine.

The V call is TRBV11-2, the J call TRBJ2-7; possibly TRBD1 or TRBD2 for D (5 bases each). CDR3 length: 14 amino acids. The germline gives CDR1 SGHAT, CDR2 FQNNGV. V shed 5 bases and J shed 3 bases, with 14 bases lying between them. The CDR3 loop is CASSRTGPNYEQYF. The CDR3 DNA sequence: TGTGCCAGCAGCAGAACGGGACCAAACTACGAGCAGTACTTC. Filled out from reference TRBV11-2 and TRBJ2-7, the complete variable domain reads EAGVAQSPRYKIIEKRQSVAFWCNPISGHATLYWYQQILGQGPKLLIQFQNNGVVDDSQLPKDRFSAERLKGVDSTLKIQPAKLEDSAVYLCASSRTGPNYEQYFGPGTRLTVT.

This clonotype was counted only a few times. The V gene is TRBV3-1, the J gene TRBJ2-3; 13 bases are a match to TRBD2. Germline CDR1 is LGHDT and CDR2 is YNNKEL (reference sequence). This CDR3 has 18 amino acids. Trimming cost V 4 bases and J 0 bases; bases outside gene matches: 7. The CDR3 sequence: CASSLGTSGAASTDTQYF. CDR3 bases: TGTGCCAGCAGCCTTGGGACTAGCGGGGCGGCAAGCACAGATACGCAGTATTTT.

Note on this clonotype: At one boundary the junction diverges from the germline segment, which might be a read error. The rearrangement links TRBV12-3 or TRBV12-4 to TRBJ1-2; D gene ambiguous. CDR3 size: 14 residues. CDR3 amino acids: CSSSLGSSSYGYTF. Written as DNA, the CDR3 is TGTTCCAGCAGTTTAGGCTCATCGAGCTATGGCTACACCTTC.

This clonotype was found a few times. The chain is built from TRBV20-1 and TRBJ2-7, with 8 bases fitting TRBD1. The V and J ends lost 2 bases and 6 bases, in that order; junction bases with no gene match: 15. Germline-derived CDR1 and CDR2 are DFQATT and SNEGSKA (reference sequence). The CDR3 loop spans 16 amino acids. DNA for the CDR3: TGCAGTGCTAGATACGAGTTCGGGACAGGTTTTGGCGAGCAGTACTTC. Protein sequence: CSARYEFGTGFGEQYF.

The V and J genes are TRBV6-2 or TRBV6-3 and TRBJ2-1; D could derive from TRBD1 or TRBD2 (6 bases each). The length of the CDR3 is 16 residues. V was shortened by 0 bases and J by 8 bases, with 17 bases between the two germline ends. Germline V lookup: CDR1 MNHEY, CDR2 SVGEGT. CDR3 in amino acids: CASSYSKGGPVYEQFF. CDR3 sequence (DNA): TGTGCCAGCAGTTACTCGAAGGGGGGCCCAGTCTATGAGCAGTTCTTC.

This chain joins TRBV5-6 and TRBJ2-7; 10 nucleotides align to TRBD1. The CDR3 runs 15 residues. V was clipped by 4 bases and J by 3 bases; unmatched bases: 7. Looked up from germline, CDR1 is SGHDT and CDR2 is YYEEEE. Written as DNA, the CDR3 is TGTGCCAGCAGCGAAGGGACAGGGGCTAACTACGAGCAGTACTTC. This codes for CASSEGTGANYEQYF.

V gene TRBV5-1 combines with J gene TRBJ2-3; tentative D call: TRBD2 (6 bases). The germline gives CDR1 SGHRS, CDR2 YFSETQ. The length of the CDR3 is 15 residues. With 4 bases removed from V and 0 bases from J, the gap between germline ends came to 12 bases. The CDR3 coding sequence is TGCGCCAGCAGCACACCGGGGGTTAGCACAGATACGCAGTATTTT. Protein product: CASSTPGVSTDTQYF.

This clonotype was found many times. V and J are TRBV12-3 or TRBV12-4 and TRBJ2-3; D is unclear. The CDR3 is made up of 14 amino acids. Trimming shortened V by 1 base and J by 7 bases, and 12 bases separated the two germline ends. The CDR3: CASSLGSRTNTQYF. The CDR3 DNA follows: TGTGCCAGCAGTTTAGGGAGTCGTACGAATACGCAGTATTTT.

This clonotype came up many times. The rearrangement links TRBV6-1 to TRBJ2-7, with unresolved D. Per germline, CDR1 MNHNS and CDR2 SASEGT. Trimming removed 6 bases at V and 0 bases at J, with 15 bases between. The CDR3 loop spans 15 amino acids. CDR3 protein: CASRTRQASSYEQYF. CDR3 nucleotides: TGTGCCAGCAGAACCCGGCAGGCGAGCTCCTACGAGCAGTACTTC.

This clonotype was recorded at least ten times. V gene TRBV5-1 combines with J gene TRBJ1-1, with D unclear. Trimming removed 2 bases from V and 4 bases from J, with 12 bases in between. The CDR3 contains 14 residues. Germline V gene sequence: CDR1 SGHRS, CDR2 YFSETQ. The CDR3 nucleotides read TGCGCCAGCAGCTTTGGTAGTGGAGTCACTGAAGCTTTCTTT. Protein: CASSFGSGVTEAFF.